This T cell receptor beta chain was retrieved from a study of CD8 T cells in Susac syndrome. Study-wide findings and caveats: As the study acknowledged, the number of individuals who were part of its TCR sequencing and HLA analysis was relatively small.

Comment on this clonotype: The antigen remains undetermined.

Sequencing targeted TCR beta in blood CD8+ and CD4+ T cells. Negative magnetic isolation gave CD8+ and CD4+ cells; FACS enriched CD8+ TEMRA. cDNA came from 0.5 to 1 ug RNA primed by random hexamers. The authors amplified TCR beta CDR3 across 54 Vbeta and 13 Jbeta using immunoSEQ multiplex PCR. TCRdb reanalysed the immunoSEQ multiplex PCR reads using MiXCR and keeps one entry per CDR3 protein. The sample gives 250,000 to 350,000 distinct CDR3 sequences, about 92% of which show up once; more than 0.06% is in the top ten. The origin of this receptor is a human donor with multiple sclerosis. The sequencing input was CD4+ T cells from PBMCs.

CDR3 bases: TGTGCCAGCAGCCAAGTAGCCAACTCTGGAAACACCATATATTTT. As protein: CASSQVANSGNTIYF. The rearrangement joins TRBV14 to TRBJ1-3, with unresolved D. The CDR3 extends over 15 amino acids. Germline CDR1 and CDR2: SGHDN and FVKESK. With 1 base removed from V and 0 bases from J, the gap between germline ends came to 7 bases.